This TCR beta chain was recorded in a study of blood T cell repertoires in COVID-19. CDR3 length: 16 amino acids. Trimming left V 7 bases short and J 6 bases short, with 21 bases between. The germline V gene has CDR1 SGHTA and CDR2 FQGTGA. Profiling relied on immunoSEQ multiplex PCR, and the TCRdb table lists in-frame clones only, not all of them. The sample includes 100,000 to 150,000 clones, approximately 85% of them seen just once. This clone was observed once. Source material: peripheral blood. This clonotype was sampled from a woman older than 75 with COVID-19, enrolled during active disease. This chain uses TRBV7-3 with TRBJ2-2, with D maybe TRBD2 (6 bases). The CDR3 DNA sequence: TGTGCCAGCACCCTGGGGGGAGTGGGAGCGGCCGGGGAGCTGTTTTTT. Residues: CASTLGGVGAAGELFF.